The 8 T cell receptor beta chains listed next were all sequenced from one sample in a study of T cells in narcolepsy. Measured with immunoSEQ multiplex PCR; TCRdb has only the in-frame clones, and not every one. Of about 30,000 clones in the sample, roughly 80% were seen once. The sample comprised CD45RA- memory CD4+ T cells from PBMCs. The origin of the receptors is a human donor with narcolepsy.

The chain uses TRBV27 and TRBJ2-1; 7 positions agree with TRBD1. Germline CDR1 and CDR2: MNHEY and SMNVEV (reference sequence). The CDR3 runs 16 residues. After removal of 5 bases from V and 0 bases from J, the junction contained 7 bases not matched to a gene. This CDR3 reads CASSPRPGGSYNEQFF. The DNA of the CDR3 is TGTGCCAGCAGTCCCAGGCCAGGGGGCTCCTACAATGAGCAGTTCTTC.

The chain uses TRBV5-6 and TRBJ2-7; no clear D. This CDR3 spans 14 amino acids. Looked up from germline, CDR1 is SGHDT and CDR2 is YYEEEE. With 0 bases removed from V and 2 bases from J, the gap between germline ends came to 9 bases. CDR3 nucleotide sequence: TGTGCCAGCAGCTTGGGACGGCGAACCTACGAGCAGTACTTC. Its protein product is CASSLGRRTYEQYF.

This chain joins TRBV28 and TRBJ1-5; 10 bases are shared with TRBD1. Germline V CDR1 and CDR2: MDHEN, SYDVKM. The V segment lost 8 bases and the J segment 6 bases; nucleotides outside the gene matches: 10. This CDR3 is 15 amino acids long. CDR3 residues: CASLKGTGAGQPQHF. As DNA, the CDR3 is TGTGCCAGCCTAAAGGGGACAGGGGCAGGTCAGCCCCAGCATTTT.

The V and J genes are TRBV5-6 and TRBJ1-2; 9 bases align to TRBD1. The CDR3 runs 14 residues. CDR1 and CDR2 from the germline V gene are SGHDT and YYEEEE. The trim removed 4 bases at V and 8 bases at J, leaving 9 bases unmatched. The CDR3: CASSPTGGGWGYTF. CDR3 nucleotides: TGTGCCAGCAGCCCTACAGGGGGCGGGTGGGGCTACACCTTC. The full variable domain, its missing parts supplied by reference TRBV5-6 and TRBJ1-2, is DAGVTQSPTHLIKTRGQQVTLRCSPKSGHDTVSWYQQALGQGPQFIFQYYEEEERQRGNFPDRFSGHQFPNYSSELNVNALLLGDSALYLCASSPTGGGWGYTFGSGTRLTVV.

V usage is TRBV11-3 and J usage is TRBJ2-7; 8 nucleotides match TRBD1. The CDR3 sequence is 14 residues long. Looked up from germline, CDR1 is SGHNT and CDR2 is YENEEA. Trimming at V came to 5 bases and at J to 2 bases, leaving 5 bases not matched to a gene. CDR3 in amino acids: CASSPGTGTYEQYF. The DNA of the CDR3 is TGTGCCAGCAGCCCCGGGACAGGTACCTACGAGCAGTACTTC.

The chain combines TRBV29-1 with TRBJ2-3, with 7 bases matching TRBD2. Trimming removed 1 base from V and 3 bases from J; junction bases left unmatched: 13. The CDR3 loop spans 17 amino acids. Germline V lookup: CDR1 SQVTM, CDR2 ANQGSEA. CDR3 protein: CSVEGLAVGRTTDTQYF. The CDR3 region has the DNA TGCAGCGTTGAAGGGCTAGCGGTGGGAAGGACAACAGATACGCAGTATTTT.

This rearrangement joins TRBV7-9 to TRBJ2-5, with a tentative D call TRBD2 (5 bases). Trimming cost V 5 bases and J 11 bases, with 15 bases left between them. The germline CDR1 and CDR2 sequences are SEHNR and FQNEAQ (reference sequence). CDR3 length equals 12 residues. CDR3 nucleotide sequence: TGTGCCAGCAGCCCGGCTTTGAGGGAGCAGTACTTC. Translating it yields CASSPALREQYF. Together with reference TRBV7-9 and TRBJ2-5, the CDR3 gives the full variable domain: DTGVSQNPRHKITKRGQNVTFRCDPISEHNRLYWYRQTLGQGPEFLTYFQNEAQLEKSRLLSDRFSAERPKGSFSTLEIQRTEQGDSAMYLCASSPALREQYFGPGTRLLVL.

This clone was observed once. The chain couples TRBV5-6 to TRBJ1-2; D unclear. The CDR3 loop spans 13 amino acids. Trimming pared 4 bases from V and 4 bases from J, leaving 11 bases between. Germline CDR1 reads SGHDT; CDR2 reads YYEEEE. CDR3 coding DNA: TGTGCCAGCAGCCTACGGGGAGTCTATGGCTACACCTTC. Its protein product is CASSLRGVYGYTF.